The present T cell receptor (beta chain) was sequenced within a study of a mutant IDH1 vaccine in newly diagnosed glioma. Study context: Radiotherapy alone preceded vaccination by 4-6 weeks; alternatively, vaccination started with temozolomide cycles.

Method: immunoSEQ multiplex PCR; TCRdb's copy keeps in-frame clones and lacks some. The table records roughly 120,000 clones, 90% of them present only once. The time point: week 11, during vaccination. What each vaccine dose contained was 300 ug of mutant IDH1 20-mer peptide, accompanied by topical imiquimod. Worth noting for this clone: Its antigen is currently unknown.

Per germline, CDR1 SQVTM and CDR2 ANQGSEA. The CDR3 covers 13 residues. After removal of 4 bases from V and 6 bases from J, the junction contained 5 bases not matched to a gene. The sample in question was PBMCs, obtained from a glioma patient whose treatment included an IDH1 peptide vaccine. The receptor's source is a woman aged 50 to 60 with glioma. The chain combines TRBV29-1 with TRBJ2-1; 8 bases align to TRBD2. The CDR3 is CSVGLARLNEQFF. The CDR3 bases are TGCAGCGTTGGACTAGCGAGACTCAATGAGCAGTTCTTC.